This T cell receptor (beta chain) is from a study of CD8 T cells in ankylosing spondylitis. General study findings and limits: It appeared that ankylosing spondylitis blood was characterized by a TCR beta motif of several highly homologous variants. In the blood and synovial fluid of reactive arthritis, some motif variants had been previously reported.

TCRdb re-called the 5' RACE reads with MiXCR, one entry per CDR3 protein. Of around 140,000 distinct CDR3 sequences in the sample, about an eighth were seen once. From germline, CDR1 is WSHSY and CDR2 SAAADI. CDR3 length: 15 residues. V trimming: 6 bases; J trimming: 2 bases; junction bases outside the gene matches: 4. The table lists this clonotype with many counts. Its antigen is as yet unknown. The material sequenced was blood, either unsorted or a sorted T cell fraction (not recorded which). The TCR sequence derives from a female donor with ankylosing spondylitis or in good health (not recorded which). The rearrangement links TRBV10-2 to TRBJ2-1, with TRBD2 identical over 10 bases. CDR3: CASSKREGTYNEQFF. DNA for the CDR3: TGCGCCAGCAGCAAGCGGGAGGGAACCTACAATGAGCAGTTCTTC.